Listed below are T cell receptor beta chains from one sample, sequenced in a study of siplizumab effects on memory and regulatory T cells. Generated by immunoSEQ multiplex PCR, the TCRdb table keeps only in-frame clones and is missing some. This sample has some 110,000 clones; roughly 91% occur once, and the top ten carry around 0.32%. Sequenced sample: CD4+ T cells sorted from blood. These receptor sequences come from a human donor in good health. Both conserved end residues are part of each CDR3. A D gene is named only where the DNA matches it firmly. Not all rows give a size; the values are once, few, many and, for expanded clones, a class.

abundance: NA
d_gene: NA
j_gene: TRBJ1-1
v_gene: TRBV5-5
CDR3nt: TGTGCCAGCAGCTTGGCAAAGACCGCTGAAGCTTTCTTT
CDR3aa: CASSLAKTAEAFF

abundance: NA
d_gene: TRBD1
j_gene: TRBJ2-7
v_gene: TRBV18
CDR3nt: TGTGCCAGCTCACCACTCGCGACAGGGGGAAGCTACGAGCAGTACTTC
CDR3aa: CASSPLATGGSYEQYF

abundance: NA
d_gene: NA
j_gene: TRBJ1-2
v_gene: TRBV5-1
CDR3nt: TGCGCCAGCAGTAGTTCAGAATACTATGGCTACACCTTC
CDR3aa: CASSSSEYYGYTF

abundance: NA
d_gene: NA
j_gene: TRBJ2-3
v_gene: TRBV6-4
CDR3nt: TGTGCCAGCAGTGCGTCCCCTGGGGCTGATACGCAGTATTTT
CDR3aa: CASSASPGADTQYF

abundance: NA
d_gene: TRBD2
j_gene: TRBJ2-1
v_gene: TRBV10-3
CDR3nt: TGTGCCATCAGTGACGGACTAGCGGATTACAATGAGCAGTTCTTC
CDR3aa: CAISDGLADYNEQFF

abundance: NA
d_gene: NA
j_gene: TRBJ2-1
v_gene: TRBV7-2
CDR3nt: TGTGCCAGCAGCTTAGACAATGAGCAGTTCTTC
CDR3aa: CASSLDNEQFF

abundance: NA
d_gene: TRBD2
j_gene: TRBJ2-1
v_gene: TRBV7-6
CDR3nt: TGTGCCAGCAGCTCCTACCGGACTAGCGGAGAGTACAATGAGCAGTTCTTC
CDR3aa: CASSSYRTSGEYNEQFF

abundance: once
d_gene: NA
j_gene: TRBJ2-5
v_gene: TRBV4-1
CDR3nt: TGCGCCAGCAGCCATGATGAGGAGACCCAGTACTTC
CDR3aa: CASSHDEETQYF

abundance: NA
d_gene: TRBD2
j_gene: TRBJ2-1
v_gene: TRBV27
CDR3nt: TGTGCCAGCAGTTTCGGTAGCGGGACATTCAATGAGCAGTTCTTC
CDR3aa: CASSFGSGTFNEQFF

abundance: NA
d_gene: NA
j_gene: TRBJ2-2
v_gene: TRBV5-4
CDR3nt: TGTGCCAGCACTAGTCCGGGGGCGGGCACCGGGGAGCTGTTTTTT
CDR3aa: CASTSPGAGTGELFF

abundance: NA
d_gene: NA
j_gene: TRBJ1-2
v_gene: TRBV6-6
CDR3nt: TGTGCCAGCAGTCGCTCAAGACAGGCACCAAACTATGGCTACACCTTC
CDR3aa: CASSRSRQAPNYGYTF

abundance: NA
d_gene: TRBD2
j_gene: TRBJ2-5
v_gene: TRBV10-3
CDR3nt: TGTGCCATCAGTGAGTCAGCTAGCGGGGCACAAGAGACCCAGTACTTC
CDR3aa: CAISESASGAQETQYF

abundance: few
d_gene: TRBD2
j_gene: TRBJ2-3
v_gene: TRBV19
CDR3nt: TGTGCCAGTAGTACGACTAGCGGAAGCACAGATACGCAGTATTTT
CDR3aa: CASSTTSGSTDTQYF

abundance: NA
d_gene: NA
j_gene: TRBJ2-6
v_gene: TRBV18
CDR3nt: TGTGCCAGCTCACCACCGTGGGCAATGCGCCGCTCTGGGGCCAACGTCCTGACTTTC
CDR3aa: CASSPPWAMRRSGANVLTF

abundance: NA
d_gene: NA
j_gene: TRBJ1-1
v_gene: TRBV2
CDR3nt: TGTGCCAGCGCGGAGGAGATGAACACTGAAGCTTTCTTT
CDR3aa: CASAEEMNTEAFF

abundance: NA
d_gene: TRBD1
j_gene: TRBJ1-2
v_gene: TRBV5-6
CDR3nt: TGTGCCAGCAGCCCGGGGACAGTAGCTAACTATGGCTACACCTTC
CDR3aa: CASSPGTVANYGYTF

abundance: NA
d_gene: TRBD2
j_gene: TRBJ2-1
v_gene: TRBV6-6
CDR3nt: TGTGCCAGCAGTTACTCACGGGACTACCCTAACAATGAGCAGTTCTTC
CDR3aa: CASSYSRDYPNNEQFF

abundance: NA
d_gene: NA
j_gene: TRBJ1-1
v_gene: TRBV6-1
CDR3nt: TGTGCCAGCAGTGAAGGGCCCAACACTGAAGCTTTCTTT
CDR3aa: CASSEGPNTEAFF

abundance: NA
d_gene: TRBD1
j_gene: TRBJ1-6
v_gene: TRBV5-1
CDR3nt: TGCGCCAGCAATCGGGACAGAAATTCACCCCTCCACTTT
CDR3aa: CASNRDRNSPLHF

abundance: once
d_gene: NA
j_gene: TRBJ2-5
v_gene: TRBV7-9
CDR3nt: TGTGCCAGCGAGGGGCAAGAGACCCAGTACTTC
CDR3aa: CASEGQETQYF

abundance: NA
d_gene: TRBD1
j_gene: TRBJ2-2
v_gene: TRBV5-4
CDR3nt: TGTGCCAGCGTTAAAACAGGGGCCCCCGGGGAGCTGTTTTTT
CDR3aa: CASVKTGAPGELFF

abundance: NA
d_gene: TRBD1
j_gene: TRBJ1-4
v_gene: TRBV9
CDR3nt: TGTGCCAGCAGCGGAGGACAGGGCACTAATGAAAAACTGTTTTTT
CDR3aa: CASSGGQGTNEKLFF

abundance: NA
d_gene: NA
j_gene: TRBJ1-4
v_gene: TRBV18
CDR3nt: TGTGCCAGCTCACCGACATGGTCAGGGGCTGGTGAAAAACTGTTTTTT
CDR3aa: CASSPTWSGAGEKLFF

abundance: NA
d_gene: NA
j_gene: TRBJ1-1
v_gene: TRBV6-5
CDR3nt: TGTGCCAGCAGACATCAGGGCAACACTGAAGCTTTCTTT
CDR3aa: CASRHQGNTEAFF

abundance: NA
d_gene: NA
j_gene: TRBJ2-1
v_gene: TRBV2
CDR3nt: TGTGCCAGCAGTACACAGGGCCGGGGGCATGGTGAGCAGTTCTTC
CDR3aa: CASSTQGRGHGEQFF

abundance: NA
d_gene: TRBD1
j_gene: TRBJ1-6
v_gene: TRBV9
CDR3nt: TGTGCCAGCAGCCCGGGACAGAATAATTCACCCCTCCACTTT
CDR3aa: CASSPGQNNSPLHF

abundance: NA
d_gene: NA
j_gene: TRBJ1-2
v_gene: TRBV2
CDR3nt: TGTGCCAGCAGTGAAAGGGTGTTCAATGGCTACACCTTC
CDR3aa: CASSERVFNGYTF

abundance: NA
d_gene: NA
j_gene: TRBJ2-2
v_gene: TRBV2
CDR3nt: TGTGCCAGCACGGAAGGGGCCGGGGAGCTGTTTTTT
CDR3aa: CASTEGAGELFF

abundance: NA
d_gene: NA
j_gene: TRBJ1-3
v_gene: TRBV5-4
CDR3nt: TGTGCCAGCAGCCTGGACGGGGAACGGTACACCATATATTTT
CDR3aa: CASSLDGERYTIYF

abundance: NA
d_gene: NA
j_gene: TRBJ2-2
v_gene: TRBV19
CDR3nt: TGTGCCAGTAGTATAGCAACCGGGGAGCTGTTTTTT
CDR3aa: CASSIATGELFF

abundance: NA
d_gene: TRBD2
j_gene: TRBJ2-1
v_gene: TRBV7-6
CDR3nt: TGTGCCAGCAGCTTCACCGGGACTAGCATCTCGGTTGAGCAGTTCTTC
CDR3aa: CASSFTGTSISVEQFF

abundance: NA
d_gene: TRBD2
j_gene: TRBJ2-3
v_gene: TRBV9
CDR3nt: TGTGCCAGCAGCGTAGTGGGGGACCTGGGCCGGACTAGCGTAGCAGATACGCAGTATTTT
CDR3aa: CASSVVGDLGRTSVADTQYF

abundance: once
d_gene: TRBD2
j_gene: TRBJ2-5
v_gene: TRBV6-5
CDR3nt: TGTGCCAGCAGTTACAGCGGGAGGGAAGAGACCCAGTACTTC
CDR3aa: CASSYSGREETQYF

abundance: NA
d_gene: NA
j_gene: TRBJ1-6
v_gene: TRBV27
CDR3nt: TGTGCCAGCAGCCCCGGGACCCAGGGCTCACCCCTCCACTTT
CDR3aa: CASSPGTQGSPLHF

abundance: NA
d_gene: NA
j_gene: TRBJ2-3
v_gene: TRBV4-1
CDR3nt: TGCGCCAGCAGCCTATTAGTCACAGATACGCAGTATTTT
CDR3aa: CASSLLVTDTQYF

abundance: NA
d_gene: NA
j_gene: TRBJ1-2
v_gene: TRBV28
CDR3nt: TGTGCCAGCACTAAGGACGGAGACTATGGCTACACCTTC
CDR3aa: CASTKDGDYGYTF

abundance: once
d_gene: TRBD1
j_gene: TRBJ1-1
v_gene: TRBV6-5
CDR3nt: TGTGCCAGCAGATTGGACAGGGGGCGGGCTGAAGCTTTCTTT
CDR3aa: CASRLDRGRAEAFF

abundance: NA
d_gene: TRBD1
j_gene: TRBJ2-7
v_gene: TRBV27
CDR3nt: TGTGCCAGCAGTTTATCTTGGAGGAGGACCCTCGGGACAGGGTCCCACGAGCAGTACTTC
CDR3aa: CASSLSWRRTLGTGSHEQYF

abundance: once
d_gene: NA
j_gene: TRBJ1-2
v_gene: TRBV14
CDR3nt: TGTGCCAGCAGCCAAGAACATGGGGGCTACACCTTC
CDR3aa: CASSQEHGGYTF

abundance: NA
d_gene: NA
j_gene: TRBJ2-2
v_gene: TRBV18
CDR3nt: TGTGCCAGCTCACTAAGTTCAGTGAACACCGGGGAGCTGTTTTTT
CDR3aa: CASSLSSVNTGELFF

abundance: NA
d_gene: TRBD1
j_gene: TRBJ1-5
v_gene: TRBV6-5
CDR3nt: TGTGCCAGCAGAGGGACAGGGGGCGCGCCCCAGCATTTT
CDR3aa: CASRGTGGAPQHF

abundance: NA
d_gene: NA
j_gene: TRBJ1-2
v_gene: TRBV29-1
CDR3nt: TGCAGCGTTGGAGGGGGAAACTATGGCTACACCTTC
CDR3aa: CSVGGGNYGYTF

abundance: NA
d_gene: NA
j_gene: TRBJ2-7
v_gene: TRBV7-2
CDR3nt: TGTGCCAGCAGCTTTTTGGGGACGCCCCCCTACGAGCAGTACTTC
CDR3aa: CASSFLGTPPYEQYF

abundance: NA
d_gene: TRBD1
j_gene: TRBJ2-3
v_gene: TRBV27
CDR3nt: TGTGCCACCCTAGCCTTCGGGACAGCTAGCACAGATACGCAGTATTTT
CDR3aa: CATLAFGTASTDTQYF

abundance: NA
d_gene: TRBD2
j_gene: TRBJ2-2
v_gene: TRBV5-4
CDR3nt: TGTGCCAGCAGCCCTGGGACTAGCGGGATTTTCGGGGAGCTGTTTTTT
CDR3aa: CASSPGTSGIFGELFF

abundance: NA
d_gene: NA
j_gene: TRBJ1-1
v_gene: TRBV7-2
CDR3nt: TGTGCCAGCAGCTTAGGAGGGGCGTTTAGAGGGACTGAAGCTTTCTTT
CDR3aa: CASSLGGAFRGTEAFF

abundance: NA
d_gene: NA
j_gene: TRBJ2-5
v_gene: TRBV30
CDR3nt: TGTGCCTGGAATCTGCCGGCACAAGAGACCCAGTACTTC
CDR3aa: CAWNLPAQETQYF

abundance: once
d_gene: TRBD2
j_gene: TRBJ2-5
v_gene: TRBV25-1
CDR3nt: TGTGCCAGCAGTGGTGGGACTAGCGGGAGGATGGGTGAGACCCAGTACTTC
CDR3aa: CASSGGTSGRMGETQYF

abundance: NA
d_gene: NA
j_gene: TRBJ2-7
v_gene: TRBV7-2
CDR3nt: TGTGCCAGCAGCCCGCCGCAGGGTACCTACGAGCAGTACTTC
CDR3aa: CASSPPQGTYEQYF

abundance: NA
d_gene: NA
j_gene: TRBJ2-6
v_gene: TRBV13
CDR3nt: TGTGCCAGCAGCCCGCGTCCTGGGGCCAACGTCCTGACTTTC
CDR3aa: CASSPRPGANVLTF

abundance: NA
d_gene: NA
j_gene: TRBJ1-1
v_gene: TRBV11-3
CDR3nt: TGTGCCAGCGCGGGGGGGCCCCGATGGAACACTGAAGCTTTCTTT
CDR3aa: CASAGGPRWNTEAFF

abundance: NA
d_gene: TRBD2
j_gene: TRBJ2-1
v_gene: TRBV27
CDR3nt: TGTGCCAGCAGTTCCTCAAGACTAGCGCAATCCTACAATGAGCAGTTCTTC
CDR3aa: CASSSSRLAQSYNEQFF

abundance: NA
d_gene: NA
j_gene: TRBJ1-1
v_gene: TRBV7-9
CDR3nt: TGTGCCAGCAGCCCCCCAGTCCTGCAGCTGGGCACTGAAGCTTTCTTT
CDR3aa: CASSPPVLQLGTEAFF

abundance: NA
d_gene: NA
j_gene: TRBJ1-2
v_gene: TRBV29-1
CDR3nt: TGCAGCGTTGTGGGGGGAGCTGGCGGCTACACCTTC
CDR3aa: CSVVGGAGGYTF

abundance: NA
d_gene: NA
j_gene: TRBJ2-7
v_gene: TRBV4-1
CDR3nt: TGCGCCAGCAGCCAAGTTCTCGCAGGCCTGAGCTCCTACGAGCAGTACTTC
CDR3aa: CASSQVLAGLSSYEQYF

abundance: many
d_gene: NA
j_gene: TRBJ2-5
v_gene: TRBV29-1
CDR3nt: TGCAGCGTCCCGGGGTCCTCGCAAGAGACCCAGTACTTC
CDR3aa: CSVPGSSQETQYF

abundance: NA
d_gene: TRBD2
j_gene: TRBJ2-2
v_gene: TRBV4-3
CDR3nt: TGCGCCAGCAGCACTCACGCTGGTACAGCGGGAGGGGGCACCGGGGAGCTGTTTTTT
CDR3aa: CASSTHAGTAGGGTGELFF

abundance: NA
d_gene: TRBD1
j_gene: TRBJ2-7
v_gene: TRBV5-4
CDR3nt: TGTGCCAGCAGCTACCGGGACAGCTACGAGCAGTACTTC
CDR3aa: CASSYRDSYEQYF

abundance: NA
d_gene: NA
j_gene: TRBJ1-1
v_gene: TRBV7-2
CDR3nt: TGTGCCAGCAGCCCAGGGTTAGGTGAAGCTTTCTTT
CDR3aa: CASSPGLGEAFF

abundance: NA
d_gene: NA
j_gene: TRBJ1-5
v_gene: TRBV30
CDR3nt: TGTGCCTGGAGTACAAATGGCAATCAGCCCCAGCATTTT
CDR3aa: CAWSTNGNQPQHF